This is a list of T cell receptor beta chains from one sample in a study of blood T cell repertoires in COVID-19. Generated by immunoSEQ multiplex PCR, the TCRdb table keeps only in-frame clones and is missing some. This table holds tens of thousands of clones, 65% to 90% found once. Material for sequencing was peripheral blood. The receptor source for this set is a woman over 75 with active or convalescent COVID-19. The CDR3 runs from the conserved cysteine through the conserved F or W. The order of the fields is clone size, D gene, V gene, J gene, CDR3 DNA, CDR3 protein. A D gene is named only where the DNA matches it firmly. A row's size may be missing; if present it is once, few, many or a size class.

clone size: .; D gene: TRBD1; V gene: TRBV7-6; J gene: TRBJ2-1; CDR3 DNA: TGTGCCAGCAGCCCCCGGGACAGGGGGCATAACAATGAGCAGTTCTTC; CDR3 protein: CASSPRDRGHNNEQFF
clone size: .; D gene: .; V gene: TRBV19; J gene: TRBJ2-3; CDR3 DNA: TGTGCCAGTAGTCCGCGCCTAGGTGATACGCAGTATTTT; CDR3 protein: CASSPRLGDTQYF
clone size: .; D gene: .; V gene: TRBV6-2/TRBV6-3; J gene: TRBJ1-2; CDR3 DNA: TGTGCCAGCAGTTACCCGGGGGTCGTGGAGGGCTACACCTTC; CDR3 protein: CASSYPGVVEGYTF
clone size: .; D gene: .; V gene: TRBV9; J gene: TRBJ2-1; CDR3 DNA: TGTGCCAGCCTCCCCACTTACCGGGCCTACAATGAGCAGTTCTTC; CDR3 protein: CASLPTYRAYNEQFF
clone size: .; D gene: .; V gene: TRBV5-1; J gene: TRBJ2-7; CDR3 DNA: TGCGCCAGCAGCTTGGAAACAGGGAATCCCACCTACGAGCAGTACTTC; CDR3 protein: CASSLETGNPTYEQYF
clone size: .; D gene: .; V gene: TRBV29-1; J gene: TRBJ1-2; CDR3 DNA: TGCAGCGTGACACAGGTTACTAACTATGGCTACACCTTC; CDR3 protein: CSVTQVTNYGYTF
clone size: .; D gene: TRBD2; V gene: TRBV6-6; J gene: TRBJ2-7; CDR3 DNA: TGTGCCAGCAGTCGACCCGGGGGACTAGCGGGATCCTACGAGCAGTACTTC; CDR3 protein: CASSRPGGLAGSYEQYF
clone size: many; D gene: .; V gene: TRBV4-2; J gene: TRBJ2-2; CDR3 DNA: TGTGCCAGCAGCCAAGATTGGCTAGCGAGCGGGGAGCTGTTTTTT; CDR3 protein: CASSQDWLASGELFF
clone size: .; D gene: .; V gene: TRBV7-2; J gene: TRBJ1-5; CDR3 DNA: TGTGCCAGCAGCGCTACAGAGTATAGCAATCAGCCCCAGCATTTT; CDR3 protein: CASSATEYSNQPQHF
clone size: few; D gene: .; V gene: TRBV30; J gene: TRBJ1-2; CDR3 DNA: TGTGCCTGGAGCGACGGGTATGGCTACACCTTC; CDR3 protein: CAWSDGYGYTF
clone size: .; D gene: .; V gene: TRBV7-3; J gene: TRBJ2-2; CDR3 DNA: TGTGCCAGCAGCTTGGAGGGCCCCGGGGAGCTGTTTTTT; CDR3 protein: CASSLEGPGELFF
clone size: .; D gene: TRBD2; V gene: TRBV20-1; J gene: TRBJ2-7; CDR3 DNA: TGCAGTGCTAGTGGTGGGAGTCCTAGCGGGACCTACGAGCAGTACTTC; CDR3 protein: CSASGGSPSGTYEQYF
clone size: .; D gene: .; V gene: TRBV4-3; J gene: TRBJ2-1; CDR3 DNA: TGCGCCAGCAGCCAAGATGGCTCTCTTAATGAGCAGTTCTTC; CDR3 protein: CASSQDGSLNEQFF
clone size: once; D gene: TRBD2; V gene: TRBV3-1/TRBV3-2; J gene: TRBJ2-3; CDR3 DNA: TGTGCCAGCAGCCGGGCTCTAGCGGGAAGAACAGATACGCAGTATTTT; CDR3 protein: CASSRALAGRTDTQYF
clone size: .; D gene: TRBD2; V gene: TRBV28; J gene: TRBJ2-1; CDR3 DNA: TGTGCCAGCAGGGCTGCTAGCGGGAAAGGAGGGAATGAGCAGTTCTTC; CDR3 protein: CASRAASGKGGNEQFF
clone size: .; D gene: .; V gene: TRBV9; J gene: TRBJ2-7; CDR3 DNA: TGTGCCAGCAGTGCGCCCCTGGGGCAGGGCCAATACGAGCAGTACTTC; CDR3 protein: CASSAPLGQGQYEQYF
clone size: .; D gene: TRBD1; V gene: TRBV19; J gene: TRBJ2-2; CDR3 DNA: TGTGCCAGTAGTATACCCTGGACAGGGAACACCGGGGAGCTGTTTTTT; CDR3 protein: CASSIPWTGNTGELFF
clone size: .; D gene: .; V gene: TRBV6-5; J gene: TRBJ2-5; CDR3 DNA: TGTGCCAGCAGTCCTGTCGTTGGCTCCCAAGAGACCCAGTACTTC; CDR3 protein: CASSPVVGSQETQYF
clone size: .; D gene: TRBD1; V gene: TRBV7-9; J gene: TRBJ1-2; CDR3 DNA: TGTGCCAGCAGCTTAGGTGGGGACAGGGTCTCTAGTGGCTACACCTTC; CDR3 protein: CASSLGGDRVSSGYTF
clone size: .; D gene: .; V gene: TRBV4-2; J gene: TRBJ1-1; CDR3 DNA: TGTGCCAGCAGCCACACGGTCGATCTGAACACTGAAGCTTTCTTT; CDR3 protein: CASSHTVDLNTEAFF
clone size: .; D gene: TRBD1; V gene: TRBV7-9; J gene: TRBJ1-4; CDR3 DNA: TGTGCCAGCAGCCGAAAGGGACAGGGGAATGAAAAACTGTTTTTT; CDR3 protein: CASSRKGQGNEKLFF
clone size: .; D gene: .; V gene: TRBV7-2; J gene: TRBJ2-1; CDR3 DNA: TGTGCCAGCAGCTTCGGAGGCGGGGAGGGGGGCTCCTACAATGAGCAGTTCTTC; CDR3 protein: CASSFGGGEGGSYNEQFF
clone size: once; D gene: .; V gene: TRBV18; J gene: TRBJ1-4; CDR3 DNA: TGTGCCAGCTCGCCTACAGGGAAGGTTGAAAAACTGTTTTTT; CDR3 protein: CASSPTGKVEKLFF
clone size: .; D gene: .; V gene: TRBV6-5; J gene: TRBJ2-3; CDR3 DNA: TGTGCCAGCAGGTCAGGGTCCACAGATACGCAGTATTTT; CDR3 protein: CASRSGSTDTQYF
clone size: .; D gene: TRBD1; V gene: TRBV15; J gene: TRBJ1-1; CDR3 DNA: TGTGCCACCAGATGGGACAGCCTGAACACTGAAGCTTTCTTT; CDR3 protein: CATRWDSLNTEAFF
clone size: .; D gene: .; V gene: TRBV21-1; J gene: TRBJ2-4; CDR3 DNA: TGTGCCAGCAGCAAAACGGGGGTCAGGGCCATTCAGTACTTC; CDR3 protein: CASSKTGVRAIQYF
clone size: once; D gene: TRBD2; V gene: TRBV28; J gene: TRBJ2-7; CDR3 DNA: TGTGCCAGCAGTTTACATGCGGGGGGGGCCTACGAGCAGTACTTC; CDR3 protein: CASSLHAGGAYEQYF
clone size: .; D gene: .; V gene: TRBV12-3/TRBV12-4; J gene: TRBJ1-2; CDR3 DNA: TGTGCCAGCAGTCAACAGATCTACTATGGCTACACCTTC; CDR3 protein: CASSQQIYYGYTF
clone size: .; D gene: TRBD2; V gene: TRBV12-5; J gene: TRBJ2-5; CDR3 DNA: TGTGCTAGTGGTTCGGGACTAGCGGTGTACCAAGAGACCCAGTACTTC; CDR3 protein: CASGSGLAVYQETQYF
clone size: few; D gene: .; V gene: TRBV10-3; J gene: TRBJ2-7; CDR3 DNA: TGTGCCATCAGTGAGTCGAGGAGCTCCTACGAGCAGTACTTC; CDR3 protein: CAISESRSSYEQYF
clone size: few; D gene: .; V gene: TRBV2; J gene: TRBJ2-7; CDR3 DNA: TGTGCCAGCAGTGAAGGGGGACTTCCCACCTACGAGCAGTACTTC; CDR3 protein: CASSEGGLPTYEQYF
clone size: .; D gene: .; V gene: TRBV24-1; J gene: TRBJ1-4; CDR3 DNA: TGTGCCACCAGTAGTGCTGCCGGGGGGCATGAAAAACTGTTTTTT; CDR3 protein: CATSSAAGGHEKLFF
clone size: .; D gene: TRBD1; V gene: TRBV28; J gene: TRBJ2-1; CDR3 DNA: TGTGCCAGCAGTTACTCTCCCGGGACAGGGTCCTACAATGAGCAGTTCTTC; CDR3 protein: CASSYSPGTGSYNEQFF
clone size: .; D gene: .; V gene: TRBV28; J gene: TRBJ2-3; CDR3 DNA: TGTGCCAGCACCTTAGGAAGGGGGGATACGCAGTATTTT; CDR3 protein: CASTLGRGDTQYF
clone size: .; D gene: .; V gene: TRBV5-1; J gene: TRBJ1-1; CDR3 DNA: TGCGCCAGCAGCTTCCACGGAGCGAACACTGAAGCTTTCTTT; CDR3 protein: CASSFHGANTEAFF
clone size: .; D gene: TRBD1; V gene: TRBV5-5; J gene: TRBJ1-6; CDR3 DNA: TGTGCCAGCAGCCCCTCACAGGGGGGATCCTATAATTCACCCCTCCACTTT; CDR3 protein: CASSPSQGGSYNSPLHF
clone size: .; D gene: .; V gene: TRBV7-2; J gene: TRBJ2-3; CDR3 DNA: TGTGCCAGCAGCTTAGACTGGACAGATACGCAGTATTTT; CDR3 protein: CASSLDWTDTQYF
clone size: once; D gene: .; V gene: TRBV5-5; J gene: TRBJ2-3; CDR3 DNA: TGTGCCAGCAGCCCTTCTCGAGGTAGAAGCACAGATACGCAGTATTTT; CDR3 protein: CASSPSRGRSTDTQYF
clone size: .; D gene: TRBD1; V gene: TRBV28; J gene: TRBJ2-5; CDR3 DNA: TGTGCCAGCAGTCCACAGGGGAAGGTGACCCAGTACTTC; CDR3 protein: CASSPQGKVTQYF
clone size: .; D gene: .; V gene: TRBV12-2; J gene: TRBJ2-1; CDR3 DNA: TGTGCAAGTCGCCTCCGGACACCGTCACCGTATGAGCAGTTCTTC; CDR3 protein: CASRLRTPSPYEQFF